The 8 T cell receptor beta chains given below trace back to one sample, sequenced in a study of cytomegalovirus exposure and HLA in healthy donors. With 60 Vbeta and 13 Jbeta primers, the PCR was carried out. The assay was immunoSEQ multiplex PCR, and TCRdb's table has in-frame clones only and misses some. Among over 150,000 clones, over 75% were seen once, and the ten largest hold 2.5% to 3.5%. Input material: PBMCs. All receptors come from a woman in her twenties or thirties in good health and CMV-seronegative.

With respect to this clone: The junction does not match germline at one end; this may be a read error. This rearrangement joins TRBV6-6 to TRBJ1-2, with D perhaps TRBD1 (5 bases). The germline gives CDR1 MNHNY, CDR2 SVGAGI (reference sequence). CDR3 size: 13 residues. Here the CDR3 reads CASRVGQQYGYPF. The CDR3 region has the DNA TGTGCCAGCAGAGTGGGGCAGCAGTATGGCTACCCCTTC.

This rearrangement joins TRBV7-9 to TRBJ1-4; unclear D gene. Germline CDR1 SEHNR, CDR2 FQNEAQ (reference sequence). This CDR3 spans 15 amino acids. Deletions cut 2 bases from V and 7 bases from J, with 14 bases between. The CDR3, as DNA: TGTGCCAGCAGCTTATACGACAAGGAGGGTGAAAAACTGTTTTTT. Translated, it gives CASSLYDKEGEKLFF.

The chain links TRBV9 to TRBJ1-2, with no clear D. V lost 4 bases, J lost 8 bases, and 18 bases lay in between. Germline lookup yields CDR1 SGDLS and CDR2 YYNGEE. CDR3 length: 14 residues. The CDR3 DNA is TGTGCCAGCAGCCCTCTAGTAGAGGGTTTGGGCTACACCTTC. Encoded protein: CASSPLVEGLGYTF.

The chain combines TRBV2 with TRBJ2-7; a possible D gene is TRBD1 (6 bases). CDR1 SNHLY and CDR2 FYNNEI come from the germline V gene. V was trimmed by 5 bases and J by 7 bases, leaving 12 bases between them. The CDR3 totals 12 residues. The CDR3 sequence is CASSYTGPEQYF. CDR3 coding DNA: TGTGCCAGCAGTTATACAGGGCCGGAGCAGTACTTC.

This chain connects TRBV18 to TRBJ2-3; the D gene is possibly TRBD2 (6 bases). The CDR3 length is 14 residues. V was shortened by 4 bases and J by 1 base, with 9 bases between the two germline ends. Per the germline V gene, CDR1 is KGHSH and CDR2 is LQKENI. The CDR3 bases are TGTGCCAGCTCACAGACTAGGGGCACAGATACGCAGTATTTT. Its protein is CASSQTRGTDTQYF. The entire variable domain, with the rest obtained from reference TRBV18 and TRBJ2-3, is as follows: NAGVMQNPRHLVRRRGQEARLRCSPMKGHSHVYWYRQLPEEGLKFMVYLQKENIIDESGMPKERFSAEFPKEGPSILRIQQVVRGDSAAYFCASSQTRGTDTQYFGPGTRLTVL.

The chain is built from TRBV11-2 and TRBJ2-1, with unresolved D. The germline gives CDR1 SGHAT, CDR2 FQNNGV. The germline V and J ends were trimmed by 2 bases and 0 bases, with 5 bases remaining between them. The CDR3 has 14 residues. As DNA, the CDR3 is TGTGCCAGCAGCTTAATACTCTCCTACAATGAGCAGTTCTTC. This sequence encodes CASSLILSYNEQFF.

The V call is TRBV10-3, the J call TRBJ2-7; TRBD1 might be the D (6 bases). This CDR3 comprises 13 residues. V lost 4 bases to trimming and J lost 6 bases, with 13 bases between them. CDR1 and CDR2 from the germline V gene are ENHRY and SYGVKD. The CDR3 region is CAISGRQDLEQYF. The CDR3 bases are TGTGCCATCAGTGGCCGACAGGACCTCGAGCAGTACTTC.

The chain uses TRBV30 and TRBJ1-4; 9 bases fit TRBD1. Per the germline V gene, CDR1 is GTSNPN and CDR2 is SVGIG (reference sequence). The V gene end was trimmed by 2 bases and the J gene end by 10 bases; junction bases not matched to a gene: 8. This CDR3 has 14 residues. The CDR3 sequence is CAWSNRDREGKLFF. CDR3 coding DNA: TGTGCCTGGAGTAACCGGGACAGGGAGGGAAAACTGTTTTTT.